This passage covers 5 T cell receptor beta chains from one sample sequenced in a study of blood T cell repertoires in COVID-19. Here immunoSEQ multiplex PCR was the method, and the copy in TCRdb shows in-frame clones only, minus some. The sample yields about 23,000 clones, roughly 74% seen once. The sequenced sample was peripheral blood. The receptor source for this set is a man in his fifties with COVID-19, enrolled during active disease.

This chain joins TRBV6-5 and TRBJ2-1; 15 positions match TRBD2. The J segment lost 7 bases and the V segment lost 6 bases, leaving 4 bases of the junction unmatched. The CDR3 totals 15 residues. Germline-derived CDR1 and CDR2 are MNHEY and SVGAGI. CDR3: CASRSGTSGGNEQFF. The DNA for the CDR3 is TGTGCCAGCAGGTCCGGGACTAGCGGGGGGAATGAGCAGTTCTTC.

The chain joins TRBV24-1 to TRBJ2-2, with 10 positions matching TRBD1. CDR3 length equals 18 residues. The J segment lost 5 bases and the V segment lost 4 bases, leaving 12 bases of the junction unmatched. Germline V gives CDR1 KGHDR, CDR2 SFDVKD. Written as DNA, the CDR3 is TGTGCCACCAGTGACCCATCTAGGACAGGGGGATGGACCGGGGAGCTGTTTTTT. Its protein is CATSDPSRTGGWTGELFF.

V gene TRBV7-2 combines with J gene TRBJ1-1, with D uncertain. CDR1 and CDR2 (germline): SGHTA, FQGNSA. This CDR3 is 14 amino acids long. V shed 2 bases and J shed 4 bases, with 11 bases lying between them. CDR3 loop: CASSLYEISTEAFF. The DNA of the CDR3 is TGTGCCAGCAGCTTATATGAGATTTCCACTGAAGCTTTCTTT.

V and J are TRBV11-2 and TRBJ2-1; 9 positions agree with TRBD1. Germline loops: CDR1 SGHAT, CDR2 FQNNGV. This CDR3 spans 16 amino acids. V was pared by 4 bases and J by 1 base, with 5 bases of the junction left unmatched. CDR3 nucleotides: TGTGCCAGCAGCTCGAGAGGGACAGGGTCCTACAATGAGCAGTTCTTC. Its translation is CASSSRGTGSYNEQFF.

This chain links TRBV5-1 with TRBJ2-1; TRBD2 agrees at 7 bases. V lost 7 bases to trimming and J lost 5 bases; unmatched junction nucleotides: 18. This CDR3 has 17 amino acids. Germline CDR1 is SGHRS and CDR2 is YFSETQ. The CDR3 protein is CASFSGPHAGEHNEQFF. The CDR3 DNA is TGCGCCAGCTTTAGCGGTCCTCATGCGGGGGAACACAATGAGCAGTTCTTC.